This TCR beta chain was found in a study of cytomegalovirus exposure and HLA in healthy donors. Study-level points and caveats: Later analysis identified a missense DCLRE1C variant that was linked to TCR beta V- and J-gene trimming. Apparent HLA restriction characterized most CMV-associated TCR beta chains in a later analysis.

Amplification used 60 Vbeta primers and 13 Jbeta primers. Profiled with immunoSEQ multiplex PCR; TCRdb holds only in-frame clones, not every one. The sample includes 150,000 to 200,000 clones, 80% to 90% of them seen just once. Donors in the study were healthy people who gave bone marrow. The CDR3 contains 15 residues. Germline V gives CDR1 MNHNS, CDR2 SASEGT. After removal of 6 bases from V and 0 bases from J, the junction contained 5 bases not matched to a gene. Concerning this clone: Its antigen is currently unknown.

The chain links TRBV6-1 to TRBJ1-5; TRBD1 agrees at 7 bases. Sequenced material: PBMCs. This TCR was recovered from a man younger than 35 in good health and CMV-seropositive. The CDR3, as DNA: TGTGCCAGCAGAGGAGGGACAGTTAGCAATCAGCCCCAGCATTTT. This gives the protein CASRGGTVSNQPQHF.